A selection of T cell receptor beta chains follows, all from one sample in a study of CD8+ T cells in alopecia areata. Sequenced by immunoSEQ multiplex PCR; TCRdb stores in-frame clones only, minus some. Among roughly 130,000 clones, 45% to 60% were seen once, and the ten largest hold 4.5%. This specimen was CD4+ T cells sorted from blood, taken at week 0. The receptors here all came from a human donor with alopecia areata. Both conserved end residues are part of each CDR3. The D gene is left open where the match is weak. Size tells how often a clone was seen (once, few, many) or the class of an expanded clone, and some rows leave it out.

V gene	J gene	clone size	D gene	CDR3 protein	CDR3 DNA
TRBV7-2	TRBJ2-7	-	-	CASSRTWTVSEQYF	TGTGCCAGCAGCCGAACTTGGACAGTGAGTGAGCAGTACTTC
TRBV6-5	TRBJ1-5	-	-	CASSTHRYSNQPQHF	TGTGCCAGCAGTACCCACAGATATAGCAATCAGCCCCAGCATTTT
TRBV5-1	TRBJ1-1	-	-	CASSFQTASTEAFF	TGCGCCAGCAGCTTTCAAACAGCCTCCACTGAAGCTTTCTTT
TRBV27	TRBJ2-1	-	TRBD1	CASRGTGNLNEQFF	TGTGCCAGCAGAGGGACAGGGAATCTCAATGAGCAGTTCTTC
TRBV27	TRBJ1-5	-	TRBD1	CASSAIRDRAGYLDQPQHF	TGTGCCAGCAGTGCAATCCGGGACAGGGCGGGTTACCTCGATCAGCCCCAGCATTTT
TRBV11-2	TRBJ2-3	-	-	CASTLGLITDTQYF	TGTGCCAGCACCCTGGGCCTAATCACAGATACGCAGTATTTT
TRBV28	TRBJ2-2	-	-	CASRGGPGELFF	TGTGCCAGCAGGGGAGGACCCGGGGAGCTGTTTTTT
TRBV30	TRBJ2-7	-	-	CAWSPGFFDEQYF	TGTGCCTGGAGTCCGGGTTTTTTCGATGAGCAGTACTTC
TRBV2	TRBJ2-1	-	-	CASSVQGGSNEQFF	TGTGCCAGCAGTGTCCAGGGGGGCTCCAATGAGCAGTTCTTC
TRBV5-4	TRBJ2-3	-	-	CASSQLELRDTQYF	TGTGCCAGCAGCCAACTAGAGCTGCGGGATACGCAGTATTTT
TRBV5-1	TRBJ1-1	-	-	CASSSTVNTEAFF	TGCGCCAGCAGCTCGACAGTGAACACTGAAGCTTTCTTT
TRBV27	TRBJ1-4	-	-	CASSLIGEKLFF	TGTGCCAGCAGTTTGATCGGTGAAAAACTGTTTTTT
TRBV7-2	TRBJ2-7	-	-	CASSVGRITYEQYF	TGTGCCAGCAGCGTCGGACGGATAACCTACGAGCAGTACTTC
TRBV7-9	TRBJ1-1	-	TRBD1	CASSRQGSGNTEAFF	TGTGCCAGCAGTAGACAGGGGTCGGGAAACACTGAAGCTTTCTTT
TRBV28	TRBJ2-5	-	TRBD1	CASSHRDRGTRTQYF	TGTGCCAGCAGCCATAGGGACAGGGGTACCCGGACCCAGTACTTC
TRBV27	TRBJ2-1	few	-	CASSQDHNTGEQFF	TGTGCCAGCAGTCAAGACCACAATACCGGTGAGCAGTTCTTC
TRBV29-1	TRBJ2-5	once	-	CSVRPGGETQYF	TGCAGCGTACGCCCCGGCGGGGAGACCCAGTACTTC
TRBV13	TRBJ1-2	-	-	CASSLGGQGAINYGYTF	TGTGCCAGCAGCTTAGGCGGCCAAGGGGCAATTAACTATGGCTACACCTTC
TRBV18	TRBJ1-1	-	TRBD1	CASSPRQGGTEAFF	TGTGCCAGCTCGCCTCGACAGGGGGGCACTGAAGCTTTCTTT
TRBV7-2	TRBJ2-2	-	TRBD1	CASSYRQGLGNTGELFF	TGTGCCAGCAGTTATAGACAGGGGTTGGGGAACACCGGGGAGCTGTTTTTT
TRBV18	TRBJ2-2	-	TRBD1	CASSPQQGDTGELFF	TGTGCCAGCTCACCGCAACAGGGGGACACCGGGGAGCTGTTTTTT
TRBV19	TRBJ1-2	-	TRBD1	CASRTGVGGYTF	TGTGCCAGTAGGACAGGGGTTGGTGGCTACACCTTC
TRBV5-6	TRBJ1-2	-	TRBD1	CASSLHRGDGYTF	TGTGCCAGCAGCTTGCACAGGGGTGATGGCTACACCTTC
TRBV5-4	TRBJ2-1	-	TRBD2	CASSPLGASGGLGQFF	TGTGCCAGCAGCCCGTTAGGGGCTAGCGGTGGGCTAGGGCAGTTCTTC
TRBV6-1	TRBJ1-1	few	-	CASSEHAGRTEAFF	TGTGCCAGCAGTGAACACGCAGGGCGAACTGAAGCTTTCTTT
TRBV4-1	TRBJ2-7	-	-	CASSHEPGYEQYF	TGCGCCAGCAGCCATGAACCCGGCTACGAGCAGTACTTC
TRBV7-3	TRBJ2-1	-	-	CASSLRADSSYNEQFF	TGTGCCAGCAGCTTAAGGGCTGACAGTTCCTACAATGAGCAGTTCTTC
TRBV5-1	TRBJ2-3	few	-	CASSLAMTADTQYF	TGCGCCAGCAGCTTGGCCATGACAGCAGATACGCAGTATTTT
TRBV28	TRBJ2-3	-	-	CASSPHRTSTDTQYF	TGTGCCAGCAGTCCACACCGGACTAGCACAGATACGCAGTATTTT
TRBV30	TRBJ2-1	-	-	CAWRRQGYNEQFF	TGTGCCTGGAGACGGCAGGGCTACAATGAGCAGTTCTTC
TRBV7-2	TRBJ2-1	few	-	CASSLGVGDNEQFF	TGTGCCAGCAGCTTAGGGGTCGGGGACAATGAGCAGTTCTTC
TRBV7-2	TRBJ2-3	-	TRBD2	CASSFIAGVTDTQYF	TGTGCCAGCAGCTTCATAGCGGGGGTCACAGATACGCAGTATTTT
TRBV30	TRBJ2-1	-	TRBD2	CAWSRQTSGSRQFF	TGTGCCTGGAGTCGCCAAACTAGCGGGAGTAGACAGTTCTTC
TRBV9	TRBJ1-2	-	-	CASSVNSRDGYTF	TGTGCCAGCAGCGTCAATTCCCGGGATGGCTACACCTTC
TRBV25-1	TRBJ2-1	few	TRBD2	CASKAGGSYNEQFF	TGTGCCAGCAAAGCGGGAGGCTCCTACAATGAGCAGTTCTTC
TRBV7-2	TRBJ1-2	-	-	CASSVGTPYGYTF	TGTGCCAGCAGCGTGGGGACTCCATATGGCTACACCTTC
TRBV13	TRBJ2-7	few	TRBD2	CASSLVLAGASYEQYF	TGTGCCAGCAGCTTAGTACTAGCGGGGGCCTCCTACGAGCAGTACTTC
TRBV30	TRBJ2-1	-	TRBD2	CAWSGTRGSYNEQFF	TGTGCCTGGAGTGGGACGCGGGGGTCCTACAATGAGCAGTTCTTC
TRBV29-1	TRBJ2-3	-	TRBD1	CSVERGQGAYF	TGCAGCGTTGAAAGAGGACAGGGAGCGTATTTT